What follows is one TCR beta chain and its context. Original processing methods: Cell counts per sample came from amplifying reference gene primers. Using immunoSEQ multiplex PCR, the repertoire was profiled, and TCRdb retains in-frame clones only, with some absent. That table supplies the V and J calls and clone size; D and trimming were determined from the DNA. The sample consists of approximately 250,000 clones, about 89% of them appearing once. This entry belongs to a study of blood T cell repertoires in COVID-19. The wider study: Acute and convalescent COVID-19 samples came from the United States, Italy and Spain. PBMCs, B-cell-depleted T cells, or T cells were the source of the cDNA or gDNA that made up the material.

Allocation to cohorts depended on clinical history reported by the participants. The sequence was obtained from a woman aged 25 to 39 who had recovered from COVID-19. Sequencing used PBMCs or T cells enriched from blood (not recorded which).

This CDR3 is CASSLEREFSSTDTQYF. The CDR3 region has the DNA TGTGCCAGCAGCTTAGAAAGAGAGTTTTCTAGCACAGATACGCAGTATTTT. The chain employs TRBV7-2 and TRBJ2-3; D remains ambiguous. Trimming left V 1 base short and J 0 bases short, with 14 bases between. This CDR3 is built from 17 residues. Germline lookup yields CDR1 SGHTA and CDR2 FQGNSA.